This TCR beta chain was sequenced for a study of T cells in Graves' hyperthyroidism and ophthalmopathy. The study, taken as a whole, reports: A 13 V-J model separated ophthalmopathy from stable hyperthyroidism. Most thyroid clonotypes that were expanded above 0.001 also turned up in blood. Onset of ophthalmopathy came a median 6.5 months after the model predicted it.

Fresh peripheral blood, around 11 ml of it, supplied the PBMCs. With respect to this clonotype: The antigen remains undetermined.

The TCR beta CDR3 regions underwent amplification using RNA transcripts as the source. A set of HTBI primers served as the primers for a first-round RT-PCR of the TCR CDR3. TCRdb re-derived calls from the multiplex PCR reads in MiXCR, one entry per CDR3 protein. Found here are about 590,000 distinct CDR3 sequences, more than 15% of them singletons; the top ten hold 7.3%. Germline CDR1 reads LNHDA; CDR2 reads SQIVND (reference sequence). V shed 7 bases and J 3 bases; nucleotides not matched to a gene: 5. The CDR3 sequence is 14 residues long. The receptor was derived from a woman aged 25 to 39 with Graves' hyperthyroidism. Sequencing was carried out using blood. The J gene is TRBJ1-2, the V gene TRBV19, with 10 positions matching TRBD1. CDR3 region: CASTTGTGDYGYTF. The CDR3 nucleotides are TGTGCCAGTACCACCGGGACAGGGGACTATGGCTACACCTTC.